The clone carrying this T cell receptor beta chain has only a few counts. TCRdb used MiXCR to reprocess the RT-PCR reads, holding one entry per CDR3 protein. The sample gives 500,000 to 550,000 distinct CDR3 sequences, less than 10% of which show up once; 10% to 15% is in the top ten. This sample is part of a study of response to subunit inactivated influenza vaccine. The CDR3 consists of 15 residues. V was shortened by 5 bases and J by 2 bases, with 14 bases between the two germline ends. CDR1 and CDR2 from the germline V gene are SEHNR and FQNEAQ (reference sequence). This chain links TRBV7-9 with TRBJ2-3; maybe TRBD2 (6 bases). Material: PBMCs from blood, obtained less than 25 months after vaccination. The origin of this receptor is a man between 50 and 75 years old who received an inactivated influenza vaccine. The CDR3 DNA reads TGTGCCAGCAGCCCCCCGGCGGGGTTCACAGATACGCAGTATTTT. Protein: CASSPPAGFTDTQYF.